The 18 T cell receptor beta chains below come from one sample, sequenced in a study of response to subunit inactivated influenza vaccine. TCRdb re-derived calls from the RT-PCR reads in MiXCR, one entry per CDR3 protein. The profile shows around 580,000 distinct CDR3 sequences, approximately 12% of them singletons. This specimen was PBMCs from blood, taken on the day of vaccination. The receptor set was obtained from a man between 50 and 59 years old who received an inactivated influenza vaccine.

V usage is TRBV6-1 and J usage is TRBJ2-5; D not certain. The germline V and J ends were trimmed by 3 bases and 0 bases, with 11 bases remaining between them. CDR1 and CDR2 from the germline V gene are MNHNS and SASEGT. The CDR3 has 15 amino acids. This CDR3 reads CASSDNNWHQETQYF. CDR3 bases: TGTGCCAGCAGTGATAACAATTGGCACCAAGAGACCCAGTACTTC.

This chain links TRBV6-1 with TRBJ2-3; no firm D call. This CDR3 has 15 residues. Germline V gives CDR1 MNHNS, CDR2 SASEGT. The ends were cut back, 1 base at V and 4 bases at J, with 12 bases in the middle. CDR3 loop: CASSEGFVGADTQYF. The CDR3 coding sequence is TGTGCCAGCAGTGAAGGATTTGTTGGGGCAGATACGCAGTATTTT.

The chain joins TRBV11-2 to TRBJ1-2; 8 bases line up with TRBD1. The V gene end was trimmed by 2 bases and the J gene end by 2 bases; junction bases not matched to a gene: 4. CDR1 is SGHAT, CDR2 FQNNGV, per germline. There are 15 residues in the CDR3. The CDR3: CASSLIRGRNYGYTF. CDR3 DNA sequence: TGTGCCAGCAGCTTAATCAGGGGGCGGAACTATGGCTACACCTTC. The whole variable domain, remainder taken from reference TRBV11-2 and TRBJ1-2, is EAGVAQSPRYKIIEKRQSVAFWCNPISGHATLYWYQQILGQGPKLLIQFQNNGVVDDSQLPKDRFSAERLKGVDSTLKIQPAKLEDSAVYLCASSLIRGRNYGYTFGSGTRLTVV.

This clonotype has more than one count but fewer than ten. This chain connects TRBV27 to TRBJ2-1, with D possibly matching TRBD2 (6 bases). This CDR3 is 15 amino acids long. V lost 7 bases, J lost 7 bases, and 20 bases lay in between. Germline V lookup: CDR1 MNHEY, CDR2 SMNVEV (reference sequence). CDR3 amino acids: CASIPGTDGRNEQFF. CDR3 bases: TGTGCCAGCATCCCCGGGACTGACGGTAGGAATGAGCAGTTCTTC.

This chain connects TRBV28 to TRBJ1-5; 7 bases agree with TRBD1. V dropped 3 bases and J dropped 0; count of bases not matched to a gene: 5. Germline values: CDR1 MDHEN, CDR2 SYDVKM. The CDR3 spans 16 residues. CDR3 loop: CASSLPGQHSNQPQHF. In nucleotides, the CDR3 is TGTGCCAGCAGTTTGCCGGGACAGCATAGCAATCAGCCCCAGCATTTT.

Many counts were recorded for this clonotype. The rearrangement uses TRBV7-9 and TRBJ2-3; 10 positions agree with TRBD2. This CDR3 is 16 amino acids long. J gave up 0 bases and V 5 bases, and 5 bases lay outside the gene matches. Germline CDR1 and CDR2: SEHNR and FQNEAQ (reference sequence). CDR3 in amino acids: CASSPRTSGSTDTQYF. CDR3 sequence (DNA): TGTGCCAGCAGCCCACGGACTAGCGGTAGCACAGATACGCAGTATTTT.

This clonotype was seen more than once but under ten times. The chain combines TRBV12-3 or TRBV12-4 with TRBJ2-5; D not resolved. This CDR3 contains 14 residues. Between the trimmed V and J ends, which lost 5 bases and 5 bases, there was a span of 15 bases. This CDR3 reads CASSVSAAGETQYF. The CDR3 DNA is TGTGCCAGCAGTGTGTCGGCAGCTGGCGAGACCCAGTACTTC.

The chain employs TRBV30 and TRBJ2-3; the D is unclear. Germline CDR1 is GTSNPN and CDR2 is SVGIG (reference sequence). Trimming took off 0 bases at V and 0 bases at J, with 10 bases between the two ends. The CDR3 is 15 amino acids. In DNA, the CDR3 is TGTGCCTGGAGTGTACTTCGTGTTAGCACAGATACGCAGTATTTT. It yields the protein CAWSVLRVSTDTQYF.

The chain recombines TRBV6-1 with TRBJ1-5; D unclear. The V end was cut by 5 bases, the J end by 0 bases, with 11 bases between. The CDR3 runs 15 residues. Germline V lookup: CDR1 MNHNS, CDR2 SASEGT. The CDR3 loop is CASSRAGYSNQPQHF. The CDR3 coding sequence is TGTGCCAGCAGTAGGGCGGGGTATAGCAATCAGCCCCAGCATTTT.

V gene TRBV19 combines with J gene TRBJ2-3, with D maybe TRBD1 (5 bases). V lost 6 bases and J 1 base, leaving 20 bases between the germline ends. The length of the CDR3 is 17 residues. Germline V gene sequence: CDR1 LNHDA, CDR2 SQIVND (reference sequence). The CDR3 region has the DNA TGTGCCAGTAGCCCTATAAGGACATCATGGGGCACAGATACGCAGTATTTT. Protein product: CASSPIRTSWGTDTQYF.

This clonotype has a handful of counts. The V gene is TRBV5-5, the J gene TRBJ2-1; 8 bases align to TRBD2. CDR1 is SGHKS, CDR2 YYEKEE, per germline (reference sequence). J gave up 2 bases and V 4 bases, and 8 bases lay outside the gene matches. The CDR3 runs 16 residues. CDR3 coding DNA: TGTGCCAGCAGCCCCGCGGGACTAGTAACCTACAATGAGCAGTTCTTC. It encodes CASSPAGLVTYNEQFF.

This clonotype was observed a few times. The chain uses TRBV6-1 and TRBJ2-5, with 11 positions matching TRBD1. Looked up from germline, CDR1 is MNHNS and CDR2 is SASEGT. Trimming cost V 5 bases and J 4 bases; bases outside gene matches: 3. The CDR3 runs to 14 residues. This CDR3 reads CASSRDRGGETQYF. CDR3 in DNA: TGTGCCAGCAGTCGGGACAGGGGGGGAGAGACCCAGTACTTC.

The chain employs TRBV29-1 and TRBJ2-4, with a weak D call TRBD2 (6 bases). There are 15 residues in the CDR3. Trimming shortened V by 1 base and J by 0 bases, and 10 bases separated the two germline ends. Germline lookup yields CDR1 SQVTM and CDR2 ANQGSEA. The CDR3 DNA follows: TGCAGCGTTGAAGTTAGGGGACTAGCCAAAAACATTCAGTACTTC. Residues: CSVEVRGLAKNIQYF.

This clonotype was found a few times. The DNA of the CDR3 is TGTGCCAGCTCACCCCTTGGTACCACTGAAGCTTTCTTT. Translated, it gives CASSPLGTTEAFF. V usage is TRBV18 and J usage is TRBJ1-1; D is undetermined. V was shortened by 3 bases and J by 4 bases, with 9 bases between the two germline ends. This CDR3 is built from 13 residues. Germline lookup yields CDR1 KGHSH and CDR2 LQKENI.

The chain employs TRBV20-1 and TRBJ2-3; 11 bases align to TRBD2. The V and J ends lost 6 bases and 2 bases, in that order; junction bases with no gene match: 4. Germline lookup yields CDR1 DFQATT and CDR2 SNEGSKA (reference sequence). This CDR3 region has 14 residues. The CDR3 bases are TGCAGTGCCCCACTAGCGGGGGTCACAGATACGCAGTATTTT. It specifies CSAPLAGVTDTQYF.

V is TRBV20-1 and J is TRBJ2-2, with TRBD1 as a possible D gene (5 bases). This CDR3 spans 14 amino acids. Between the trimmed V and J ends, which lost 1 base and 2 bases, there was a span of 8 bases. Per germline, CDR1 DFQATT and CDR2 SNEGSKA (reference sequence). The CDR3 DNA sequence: TGCAGTGCTAGAGGGACAACTAACACCGGGGAGCTGTTTTTT. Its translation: CSARGTTNTGELFF.

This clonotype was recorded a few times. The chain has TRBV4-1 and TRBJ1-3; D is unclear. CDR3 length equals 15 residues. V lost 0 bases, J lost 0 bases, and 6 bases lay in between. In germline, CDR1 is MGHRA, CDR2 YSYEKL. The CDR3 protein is CASSQDQVSGNTIYF. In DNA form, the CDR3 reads TGCGCCAGCAGCCAAGATCAAGTCTCTGGAAACACCATATATTTT.

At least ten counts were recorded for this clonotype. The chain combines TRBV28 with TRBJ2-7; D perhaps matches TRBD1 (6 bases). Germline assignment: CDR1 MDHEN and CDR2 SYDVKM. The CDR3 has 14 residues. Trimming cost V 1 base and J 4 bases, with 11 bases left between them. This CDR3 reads CASSLFRGRYEQYF. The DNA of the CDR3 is TGTGCCAGCAGTTTATTCAGGGGCCGATACGAGCAGTACTTC.